This TCR beta chain was captured in a study of cytomegalovirus exposure and HLA in healthy donors. This CDR3 region has 15 residues. Trimming stripped 5 bases from V and 3 bases from J, with 16 bases between. Per germline, CDR1 LGHNA and CDR2 YSLEER. The PCR made use of 60 Vbeta and 13 Jbeta primers. The assay was immunoSEQ multiplex PCR, and TCRdb's table has in-frame clones only and misses some. The data hold some 150,000 clones, with about 79% observed a single time. Study-wide findings and caveats: TCR beta sequences reportedly predicted most subjects' HLA-A and HLA-B alleles accurately.

Worth noting for this clone: Its antigen is unidentified.

The V and J genes are TRBV4-3 and TRBJ1-2; no firm D call. This receptor was identified in a female donor in good health and CMV-seronegative. The sequenced sample consisted of PBMCs. CDR3 in amino acids: CASSSSRGKDYGYTF. Written as DNA, the CDR3 is TGCGCCAGCAGCTCAAGCCGGGGAAAGGACTATGGCTACACCTTC.